This entry features one TCR beta chain sequence. Its cognate antigen is unknown. Every patient was untreated before thyroid surgery. With 0 bases removed from V and 1 base from J, the gap between germline ends came to 5 bases. The CDR3 has 14 amino acids. Germline values: CDR1 SGHRS, CDR2 YFSETQ. This record comes from a study of metastatic and nonmetastatic thyroid tumors. Study information: Peripheral blood and tumor or nodule samples from malignant and benign thyroid patients were compared. General study points: In both blood and tumor samples, TCR beta diversity was reported significantly higher for malignant than benign nodules.

Per the authors' pipeline: Clinicopathological groups of papillary thyroid cancer showed CDR3 differences that were used to build a distant-metastasis classifier. Using MiXCR, TCRdb re-called clones from the PCR reads. TCRdb's processing, not the authors', yielded these V and J calls. The repertoire holds over 50,000 clones, roughly 30% seen once, with roughly 15% in the top ten. The chain is built from TRBV5-1 and TRBJ1-3; possibly TRBD1 for D (5 bases). Source material: blood. This TCR came from a female donor with papillary thyroid cancer or a benign thyroid nodule (not recorded which). Some clones in this sample may be carry-over from other donors' samples. The CDR3 region has the DNA TGCGCCAGCAGCTTGGACAGGTCTGGAAACACCATATATTTT. Protein: CASSLDRSGNTIYF.